These 4 T cell receptor beta chains originate from one sample sequenced in a study of response to subunit inactivated influenza vaccine. TCRdb analysed the RT-PCR reads with MiXCR anew, one entry per CDR3 protein. The table has about 540,000 distinct CDR3 sequences, around a quarter seen once. The data also belong to a second study, concerning T cells expressing NK-cell markers. That investigation notes: The cDNA for TCR beta came from 5'RACE template switching with UMIs.

The source was CD4+ T cells sorted from PBMCs, collected 12 days after vaccination. These TCRs come from a man over 45 who received an inactivated influenza vaccine.

The chain is built from TRBV5-1 and TRBJ2-1, with D possibly matching TRBD1 (5 bases). Trimming took off 0 bases at V and 9 bases at J, with 13 bases between the two ends. This CDR3 spans 14 amino acids. Per germline, CDR1 SGHRS and CDR2 YFSETQ. The CDR3 protein is CASSLAGDRSEQFF. CDR3 nucleotides: TGCGCCAGCAGCTTGGCCGGTGACAGAAGTGAGCAGTTCTTC.

This clonotype was found a few times. The chain couples TRBV5-1 to TRBJ2-3; D unresolved. CDR3 length equals 15 residues. CDR1 SGHRS and CDR2 YFSETQ come from the germline V gene. The V gene lost 3 bases and the J gene lost 1 base, with 12 bases spanning the gap. The CDR3, as DNA: TGCGCCAGCAGCTCGCAAGCCTCTGGCACAGATACGCAGTATTTT. Translation: CASSSQASGTDTQYF. Combining the CDR3 with reference TRBV5-1 and TRBJ2-3 gives the whole variable domain KAGVTQTPRYLIKTRGQQVTLSCSPISGHRSVSWYQQTPGQGLQFLFEYFSETQRNKGNFPGRFSGRQFSNSRSEMNVSTLELGDSALYLCASSSQASGTDTQYFGPGTRLTVL.

The DNA for the CDR3 is TGTGCCAGCAGTCAAAACAGGTACCCGAACACCGGGGAGCTGTTTTTT. Its protein is CASSQNRYPNTGELFF. The chain has TRBV27 and TRBJ2-2, with D perhaps matching TRBD1 (5 bases). The V end lost 5 bases, the J end lost 0 bases, and 13 bases lay between the germline ends. There are 16 residues in the CDR3. Germline V lookup: CDR1 MNHEY, CDR2 SMNVEV (reference sequence).

This clonotype occurred a few times. The J gene is TRBJ2-2, the V gene TRBV5-4; D is perhaps TRBD1 (6 bases). The V and J ends lost 4 bases and 4 bases respectively, with 14 bases between them. Germline loops: CDR1 SGHNT, CDR2 YYREEE (reference sequence). There are 15 residues in the CDR3. The CDR3 nucleotides are TGTGCCAGCAGCCGACAGGAGTCGGTCACCGGGGAGCTGTTTTTT. It yields the protein CASSRQESVTGELFF.